The 31 T cell receptor beta chains given below trace back to one sample, sequenced in a study of glioma-infiltrating T cells. TCR alpha and beta CDR3 regions were amplified from RNA using iRepertoire nested multiplex PCR. MiXCR, run by TCRdb on the multiplex PCR reads, gives a single entry per CDR3 protein. The sample carries 90,000 to 110,000 distinct CDR3 sequences, less than 30% recorded once. Sequenced material: glioma tissue, nonneoplastic brain tissue, or PBMCs (not recorded which). All receptors derive from a human donor with low-grade glioma or glioblastoma, undergoing nonglioma brain surgery, or in good health (not recorded which).

This clonotype was seen ten or more times. V usage is TRBV7-9 and J usage is TRBJ1-1; D is unclear. This CDR3 contains 13 residues. Germline V gives CDR1 SEHNR, CDR2 FQNEAQ (reference sequence). V dropped 3 bases and J dropped 6 bases, with 11 bases sitting between them. The CDR3 DNA reads as TGTGCCAGCAGCTTTATCCGGGGAGCTGAAGCTTTCTTT. This encodes CASSFIRGAEAFF.

A few counts support this clonotype. This chain uses TRBV19 with TRBJ1-6; no firm D call. The CDR3 has 11 amino acids. The V gene lost 6 bases and the J gene lost 6 bases, with 3 bases spanning the gap. The germline gives CDR1 LNHDA, CDR2 SQIVND (reference sequence). The CDR3 DNA follows: TGTGCCAGTAGAAGTAATTCACCCCTCCACTTT. It codes for CASRSNSPLHF.

For this clonotype: One junction end does not reproduce the germline sequence, and a read error may be involved. The genes are TRBV6-1 and TRBJ1-3; D may be TRBD1 (6 bases). The CDR3 covers 14 residues. From germline, CDR1 is MNHNS and CDR2 SASEGT. The CDR3 sequence: CASRRQDHGNTIYF. The CDR3 nucleotides read TGTGCCAGCAGGCGACAGGACCATGGAAATACCATATATTTT.

This clonotype was counted at least ten times. This chain connects TRBV4-3 to TRBJ2-3, with TRBD2 matching over 12 bases. The CDR3 covers 18 residues. With V trimmed by 0 bases and J by 5 bases, 9 bases remained unmatched. Germline CDR1 reads LGHNA; CDR2 reads YSLEER. As DNA, the CDR3 is TGCGCCAGCAGCCAAGATAGGCTAGCGGGAGGGTACGGAGATACGCAGTATTTT. Its translation: CASSQDRLAGGYGDTQYF.

In this sample, this clonotype turned up many times. The rearrangement uses TRBV6-2 or TRBV6-3 and TRBJ2-5; unclear D gene. With 7 bases removed from V and 0 bases from J, the gap between germline ends came to 15 bases. The germline V gene encodes CDR1 MNHEY and CDR2 SVGEGT. CDR3 size: 15 residues. The CDR3 DNA reads TGTGCCAGCACCCCCGAGACGCGTAACCAAGAGACCCAGTACTTC. Translation gives CASTPETRNQETQYF.

This sequence joins TRBV27 and TRBJ2-1; no definite D call. V was cut by 11 bases and J by 5 bases, with 7 bases left in between. Germline V gene data show CDR1 as MNHEY and CDR2 as SMNVEV (reference sequence). CDR3 size: 10 residues. CDR3 sequence reads: CAAENNEQFF. The CDR3 bases are TGTGCCGCCGAGAACAATGAGCAGTTCTTC.

At least ten counts were recorded for this clonotype. In DNA, the CDR3 is TGTGCCAGCAGCCTCGGCAGGGTAGATACGCAGTATTTT. It translates to CASSLGRVDTQYF. V and J are TRBV4-2 and TRBJ2-3; possibly TRBD1 for D (5 bases). This CDR3 spans 13 amino acids. Germline lookup yields CDR1 LGHNA and CDR2 YNFKEQ. Trimming left V 4 bases short and J 5 bases short, with 10 bases between.

In this sample, this clonotype turned up many times. This chain connects TRBV7-9 to TRBJ2-5; 7 bases line up with TRBD2. The length of the CDR3 is 14 residues. With V trimmed by 5 bases and J by 1 base, 4 bases remained unmatched. Germline V gene lookup returns CDR1 SEHNR and CDR2 FQNEAQ (reference sequence). The CDR3 is CASSPGTTQETQYF. CDR3 bases: TGTGCCAGCAGCCCTGGGACTACCCAAGAGACCCAGTACTTC.

Ten or more counts support this clonotype. The chain has TRBV6-2 or TRBV6-3 and TRBJ1-1, with D perhaps matching TRBD1 (5 bases). Germline V CDR1 and CDR2: MNHEY, SVGEGT. This CDR3 spans 14 amino acids. V lost 2 bases to trimming and J lost 5 bases, with 12 bases between them. The CDR3 region is CASSYLGGGTEAFF. The CDR3 DNA is TGTGCCAGCAGTTACCTGGGGGGAGGAACTGAAGCTTTCTTT.

This clonotype was counted between two and nine times. V is TRBV6-2 or TRBV6-3 and J is TRBJ2-3; D ambiguous. Germline CDR1 and CDR2: MNHEY and SVGEGT. The CDR3 totals 13 residues. V was clipped by 3 bases and J by 6 bases, with 10 bases between them. CDR3 amino acids: CASSYSNTDTQYF. CDR3 sequence (DNA): TGTGCCAGCAGTTATAGTAATACCGATACGCAGTATTTT.

At least ten counts were recorded for this clonotype. The chain employs TRBV20-1 and TRBJ1-1; TRBD1 might be the D (5 bases). From germline, CDR1 is DFQATT and CDR2 SNEGSKA (reference sequence). Trimming shortened V by 6 bases and J by 1 base, and 12 bases separated the two germline ends. The CDR3 loop spans 13 amino acids. The CDR3 here is CSAPREGNTEAFF. Here the CDR3 DNA reads TGCAGTGCGCCCAGGGAAGGGAACACTGAAGCTTTCTTT.

At least ten counts were recorded for this clonotype. V and J are TRBV6-1 and TRBJ2-7, with 14 nucleotides matching TRBD2. Trimming took 8 bases from V and 6 from J; bases not matched to a gene: 18. The germline V gene encodes CDR1 MNHNS and CDR2 SASEGT. This CDR3 has 18 amino acids. CDR3 in DNA: TGTGCCAGCCCAGTTACCATCGCGGGACTAGCGGGAGAAGTCGAGCAGTACTTC. Its translation is CASPVTIAGLAGEVEQYF.

This clonotype was picked up many times. J is TRBJ2-1 and V is TRBV20-1; D uncertain. The CDR3 consists of 11 residues. The V end lost 1 base, the J end lost 7 bases, and 5 bases lay between the germline ends. CDR1 is DFQATT, CDR2 SNEGSKA, per germline (reference sequence). CDR3 sequence: CSARGSNEQFF. The DNA of the CDR3 is TGCAGTGCTAGAGGTTCGAATGAGCAGTTCTTC.

A remark on this clonotype: A much bigger clone sits one base away, suggesting this may be a read error. The chain combines TRBV7-3 with TRBJ1-6; D is unclear. Germline V CDR1 and CDR2: SGHTA, FQGTGA. The CDR3 runs to 13 residues. Trimming took 0 bases from V and 6 from J, leaving 3 bases between them. The CDR3, as DNA: TGTGCCAGCAGCTTAACTCCTAATTCACCCCTCCACTTT. Translation gives CASSLTPNSPLHF.

The chain uses TRBV29-1 and TRBJ2-7; TRBD1 matches at 8 bases. The trim removed 4 bases at V and 4 bases at J, leaving 9 bases unmatched. The CDR3 extends over 14 amino acids. Germline V gene data show CDR1 as SQVTM and CDR2 as ANQGSEA. The CDR3 loop reads CSVGQGPDGYEQYF. The CDR3 DNA follows: TGCAGCGTTGGACAGGGGCCCGACGGATACGAGCAGTACTTC.

Comment on this clonotype: Since a much larger clone is just one base distant, this may be a read error. Because the CDR3 is missing its conserved closing phenylalanine or tryptophan, this is likely a read error. The V gene is TRBV3-1, the J gene TRBJ2-7; D unresolved. Germline CDR1 reads LGHDT; CDR2 reads YNNKEL (reference sequence). The CDR3 length is 12 residues. V lost 1 base, J lost 5 bases, and 6 bases lay in between. The CDR3 DNA is TGTGCCAGCAGCCAAGTTGGCAACGAGCAGTACTCC. Translated, it gives CASSQVGNEQYS.

This clonotype appeared many times. The genes are TRBV14 and TRBJ1-1; D remains unclear. Germline CDR1 and CDR2: SGHDN and FVKESK. This CDR3 region has 13 residues. Trimming removed 1 base from V and 4 bases from J, with 7 bases in between. CDR3 region: CASSQGITTEAFF. DNA for the CDR3: TGTGCCAGCAGCCAAGGGATAACCACTGAAGCTTTCTTT.

This clonotype was recorded once. The chain employs TRBV6-1 and TRBJ1-2; no firm D call. The CDR3 loop spans 12 amino acids. From germline, CDR1 is MNHNS and CDR2 SASEGT. Trimming cost V 8 bases and J 11 bases, with 18 bases left between them. The CDR3 spells CASRENGYVYTF. The CDR3 region has the DNA TGTGCCAGCCGCGAAAATGGCTATGTTTACACCTTC.

The gene calls are TRBV29-1 and TRBJ1-2; perhaps TRBD1 as D (6 bases). The CDR3 extends over 14 amino acids. V was cut by 7 bases and J by 8 bases, with 23 bases left in between. Germline loops: CDR1 SQVTM, CDR2 ANQGSEA. The CDR3 DNA sequence: TGCAGCGCGAACAGGGAGTTTAAGTCCGGGGGCTACACCTTC. It codes for CSANREFKSGGYTF.

This clonotype came up many times. V and J are TRBV6-7 and TRBJ2-1; D might be TRBD2 (5 bases). Being an ORF, TRBV6-7 has a function that is uncertain. Trimming shortened V by 2 bases and J by 0 bases, and 17 bases separated the two germline ends. CDR3 size: 18 residues. The CDR3 sequence: CASSYPEEALSSYNEQFF. CDR3 DNA: TGTGCCAGCAGTTACCCGGAGGAGGCCTTGAGCTCCTACAATGAGCAGTTCTTC.

This clonotype was seen ten or more times. V and J are TRBV20-1 and TRBJ2-3, with 15 positions matching TRBD2. Trimming cost V 1 base and J 5 bases; bases outside gene matches: 1. This CDR3 contains 15 residues. Looked up from germline, CDR1 is DFQATT and CDR2 is SNEGSKA (reference sequence). CDR3 region: CSARGTSGREDTQYF. CDR3 nucleotides: TGCAGTGCTAGAGGGACTAGCGGGAGGGAAGATACGCAGTATTTT.

In this sample, this clonotype turned up many times. This sequence joins TRBV24-1 and TRBJ2-1, with TRBD1 identical over 7 bases. Germline V gene lookup returns CDR1 KGHDR and CDR2 SFDVKD. The CDR3 contains 16 residues. V lost 0 bases and J lost 3; bases outside the gene matches: 4. The CDR3 spells CATSDLKGASYNEQFF. CDR3 DNA: TGTGCCACCAGTGATTTGAAGGGGGCAAGCTACAATGAGCAGTTCTTC.

The V call is TRBV29-1, the J call TRBJ2-7; tentatively, D is TRBD2 (7 bases). The CDR3 covers 16 residues. Germline V gene sequence: CDR1 SQVTM, CDR2 ANQGSEA. Trimming stripped 4 bases from V and 1 base from J, with 20 bases between. For the CDR3, the DNA is TGCAGCGTTGGAGTGGCTAAGCGGGACACTTCCTACGAGCAGTACTTC. It codes for CSVGVAKRDTSYEQYF.

This clonotype has at least ten counts. This sequence joins TRBV6-6 and TRBJ1-2, with a weak D call TRBD1 (5 bases). V dropped 2 bases and J dropped 0 bases, with 7 bases sitting between them. This CDR3 region has 14 residues. Germline lookup yields CDR1 MNHNY and CDR2 SVGAGI (reference sequence). CDR3 in DNA: TGTGCCAGCAGTTACCAAGGGGCTAACTATGGCTACACCTTC. Amino acids: CASSYQGANYGYTF.

This clonotype was counted ten times or more. The chain carries TRBV25-1 and TRBJ2-2; TRBD2 agrees at 7 bases. The CDR3 covers 15 residues. Per the germline V gene, CDR1 is MGHDK and CDR2 is SYGVNS. Trimming at V came to 2 bases and at J to 6 bases, leaving 6 bases not matched to a gene. The CDR3 here is CASSEGIGRAGELFF. CDR3 nucleotides: TGTGCCAGCAGTGAAGGGATTGGGAGGGCCGGGGAGCTGTTTTTT.

The sample holds many counts of this clonotype. This chain joins TRBV18 and TRBJ2-4; D is undetermined. CDR1 and CDR2 (germline): KGHSH, LQKENI. Trimming took off 3 bases at V and 9 bases at J, with 18 bases between the two ends. CDR3 length: 15 residues. CDR3 in amino acids: CASSPDTSAVVIQYF. The CDR3, as DNA: TGTGCCAGCTCACCGGATACGTCGGCGGTCGTCATTCAGTACTTC.

The table lists this clonotype with many counts. The chain recombines TRBV10-3 with TRBJ1-1; D remains ambiguous. Trimming pared 0 bases from V and 1 base from J, leaving 3 bases between. CDR1 ENHRY and CDR2 SYGVKD come from the germline V gene. This CDR3 spans 13 amino acids. The DNA for the CDR3 is TGTGCCATCAGTGAGTCGCAGAACACTGAAGCTTTCTTT. Protein: CAISESQNTEAFF.

This clonotype was picked up many times. This rearrangement joins TRBV9 to TRBJ2-5; 7 bases line up with TRBD1. The germline gives CDR1 SGDLS, CDR2 YYNGEE. V trimming: 2 bases; J trimming: 6 bases; junction bases outside the gene matches: 7. CDR3 length: 14 residues. The CDR3 is CASSVSTGLKTQYF. For the CDR3, the DNA is TGTGCCAGCAGCGTTTCGACAGGGCTGAAGACCCAGTACTTC.

There are many counts of this clonotype. The chain combines TRBV4-1 with TRBJ1-1; TRBD1 might be the D (6 bases). The V end lost 1 base, the J end lost 6 bases, and 12 bases lay between the germline ends. There are 14 residues in the CDR3. The germline gives CDR1 MGHRA, CDR2 YSYEKL. The CDR3 sequence: CASSQVAGAAEAFF. In DNA, the CDR3 is TGCGCCAGCAGCCAAGTGGCGGGGGCGGCTGAAGCTTTCTTT.

This clonotype was seen repeatedly, ten times or more. The J gene is TRBJ2-5, the V gene TRBV7-2; a weak D match, TRBD2 (5 bases). The CDR3 has 15 residues. V was pared by 1 base and J by 4 bases, with 13 bases between. The germline gives CDR1 SGHTA, CDR2 FQGNSA. The CDR3, as DNA: TGTGCCAGCAGCTTAGGAGGGCTGGGGATAGAGACCCAGTACTTC. This translates into CASSLGGLGIETQYF.

Note on this clonotype: This sequence may be a read error, since a much larger clone differs from it by one base. The chain uses TRBV11-2 and TRBJ2-7, with 9 bases identical to TRBD1. Germline V gene lookup returns CDR1 SGHAT and CDR2 FQNNGV. Losses at the gene ends were 6 bases for V and 3 bases for J; bases not matched to a gene: 12. The CDR3 extends over 16 amino acids. CDR3 protein: CASRRNIGTGNYEQYF. CDR3 coding DNA: TGTGCCAGCAGGCGTAATATAGGGACAGGGAACTACGAGCAGTACTTC.